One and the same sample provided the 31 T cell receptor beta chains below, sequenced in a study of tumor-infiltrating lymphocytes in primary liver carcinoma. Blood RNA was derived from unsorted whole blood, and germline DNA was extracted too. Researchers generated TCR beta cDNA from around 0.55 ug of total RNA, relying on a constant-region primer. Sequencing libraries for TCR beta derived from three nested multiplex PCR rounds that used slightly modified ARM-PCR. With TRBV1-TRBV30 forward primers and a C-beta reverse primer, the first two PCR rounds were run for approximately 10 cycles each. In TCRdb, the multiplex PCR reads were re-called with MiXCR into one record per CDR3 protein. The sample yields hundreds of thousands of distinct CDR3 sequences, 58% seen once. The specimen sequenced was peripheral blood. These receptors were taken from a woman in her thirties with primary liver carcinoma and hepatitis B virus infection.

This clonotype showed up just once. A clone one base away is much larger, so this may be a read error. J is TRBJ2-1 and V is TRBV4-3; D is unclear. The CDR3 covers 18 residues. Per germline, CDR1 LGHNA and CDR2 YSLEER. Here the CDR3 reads CASNQDWVGDGSYNEQFF. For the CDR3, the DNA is TGCGCCAGCAACCAAGATTGGGTAGGCGATGGCTCCTACAATGAGCAGTTCTTC.

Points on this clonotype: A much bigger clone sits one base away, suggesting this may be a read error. The CDR3 bases are TGCAGCGTTCGTCCGAGTTTTAGCAGGGGCGAGTTCTACGAGCAGTACTTC. Translating it yields CSVRPSFSRGEFYEQYF. The V gene is TRBV29-1, the J gene TRBJ2-7; weak D call: TRBD1 (6 bases). The germline V gene encodes CDR1 SQVTM and CDR2 ANQGSEA. CDR3 length: 17 amino acids. V lost 5 bases and J lost 3, with 26 bases in between.

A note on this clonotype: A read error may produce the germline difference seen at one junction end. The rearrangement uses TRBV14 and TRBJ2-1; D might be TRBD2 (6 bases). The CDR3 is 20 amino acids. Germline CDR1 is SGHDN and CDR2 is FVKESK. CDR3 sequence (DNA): TGTGCCAGCAGCGAATGCGGGGTCCCAGCGCGCCAATCCTCCTACAATGGGCAGTTCTTC. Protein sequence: CASSECGVPARQSSYNGQFF. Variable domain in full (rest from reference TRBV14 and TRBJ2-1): EAGVTQFPSHSVIEKGQTVTLRCDPISGHDNLYWYRRVMGKEIKFLLHFVKESKQDESGMPNNRFLAERTGGTYSTLKVQPAELEDSGVYFCASSECGVPARQSSYNGQFFGPGTRLTVL.

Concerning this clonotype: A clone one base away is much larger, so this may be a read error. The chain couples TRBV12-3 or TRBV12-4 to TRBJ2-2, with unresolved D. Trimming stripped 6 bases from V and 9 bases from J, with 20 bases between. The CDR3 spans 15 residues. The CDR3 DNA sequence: TGTGCCAGCAGCCGACGGATCCAGGTGGCCTGGGAGCTGTTTTTT. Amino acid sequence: CASSRRIQVAWELFF.

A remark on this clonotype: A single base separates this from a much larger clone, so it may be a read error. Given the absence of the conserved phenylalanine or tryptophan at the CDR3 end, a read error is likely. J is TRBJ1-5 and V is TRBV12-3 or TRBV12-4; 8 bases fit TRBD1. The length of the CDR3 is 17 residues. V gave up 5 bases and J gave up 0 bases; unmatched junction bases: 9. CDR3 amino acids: CASSGDRRSYSNQPQHL. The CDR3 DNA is TGTGCCAGCAGTGGGGACAGGAGATCCTATAGCAATCAGCCCCAGCATCTT.

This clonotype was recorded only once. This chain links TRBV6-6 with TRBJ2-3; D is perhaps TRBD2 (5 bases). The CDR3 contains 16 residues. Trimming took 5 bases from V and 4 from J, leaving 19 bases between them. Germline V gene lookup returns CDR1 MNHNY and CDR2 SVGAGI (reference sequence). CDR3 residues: CASSPERLGFADTQYF. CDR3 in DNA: TGTGCCAGCAGTCCTGAGCGGTTGGGGTTTGCAGATACGCAGTATTTT.

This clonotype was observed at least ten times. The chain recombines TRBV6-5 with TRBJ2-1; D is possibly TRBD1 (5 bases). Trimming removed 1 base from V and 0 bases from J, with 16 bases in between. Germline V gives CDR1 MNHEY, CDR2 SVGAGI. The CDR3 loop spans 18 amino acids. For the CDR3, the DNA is TGTGCCAGCAGTTACTACCCGCCCCCAGGGCTCTCCTACAATGAGCAGTTCTTC. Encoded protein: CASSYYPPPGLSYNEQFF.

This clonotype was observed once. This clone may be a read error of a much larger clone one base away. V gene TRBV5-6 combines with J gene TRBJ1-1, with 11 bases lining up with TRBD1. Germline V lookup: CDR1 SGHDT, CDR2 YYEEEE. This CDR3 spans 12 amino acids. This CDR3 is CASSGQGAGAYF. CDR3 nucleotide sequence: TGTGCCAGCAGCGGACAGGGGGCGGGAGCTTACTTT.

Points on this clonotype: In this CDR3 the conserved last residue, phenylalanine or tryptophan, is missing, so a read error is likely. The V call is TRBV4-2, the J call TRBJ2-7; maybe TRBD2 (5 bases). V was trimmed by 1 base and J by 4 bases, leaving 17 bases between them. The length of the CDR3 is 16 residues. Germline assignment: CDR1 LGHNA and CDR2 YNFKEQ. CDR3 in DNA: TGTGCCAGCAGCCAAGGCTTGGTGGGAGAAGGTTACGAGCAGTACTTA. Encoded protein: CASSQGLVGEGYEQYL.

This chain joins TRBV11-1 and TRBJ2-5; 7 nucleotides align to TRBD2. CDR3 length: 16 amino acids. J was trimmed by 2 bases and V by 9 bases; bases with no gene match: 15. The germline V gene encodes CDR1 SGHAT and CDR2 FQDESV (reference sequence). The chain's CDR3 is CASSGAQLAAQETQYF. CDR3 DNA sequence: TGTGCCAGTAGCGGAGCGCAGCTAGCGGCACAAGAGACCCAGTACTTC.

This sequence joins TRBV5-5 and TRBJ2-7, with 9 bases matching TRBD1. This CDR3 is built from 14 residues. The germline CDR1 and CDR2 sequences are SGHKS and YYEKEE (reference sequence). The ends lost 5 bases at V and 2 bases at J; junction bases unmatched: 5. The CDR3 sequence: CASSQDRGTYEQYF. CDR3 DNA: TGTGCCAGCAGTCAGGACAGGGGAACCTACGAGCAGTACTTC. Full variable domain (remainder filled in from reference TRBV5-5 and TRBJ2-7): DAGVTQSPTHLIKTRGQQVTLRCSPISGHKSVSWYQQVLGQGPQFIFQYYEKEERGRGNFPDRFSARQFPNYSSELNVNALLLGDSALYLCASSQDRGTYEQYFGPGTRLTVT.

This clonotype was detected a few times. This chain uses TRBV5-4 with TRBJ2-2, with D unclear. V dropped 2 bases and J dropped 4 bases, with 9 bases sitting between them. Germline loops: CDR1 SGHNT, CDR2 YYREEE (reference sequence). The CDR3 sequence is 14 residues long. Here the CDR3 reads CASSFAGATGELFF. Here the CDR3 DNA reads TGTGCCAGCAGCTTTGCAGGAGCCACCGGGGAGCTGTTTTTT.

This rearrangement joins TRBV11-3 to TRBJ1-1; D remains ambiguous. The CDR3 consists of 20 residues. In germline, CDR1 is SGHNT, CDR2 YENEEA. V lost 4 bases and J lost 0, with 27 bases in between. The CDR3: CASSSMKTYRGDNMNTEAFF. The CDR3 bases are TGTGCCAGCAGCTCTATGAAAACATATCGAGGAGATAACATGAACACTGAAGCTTTCTTT.

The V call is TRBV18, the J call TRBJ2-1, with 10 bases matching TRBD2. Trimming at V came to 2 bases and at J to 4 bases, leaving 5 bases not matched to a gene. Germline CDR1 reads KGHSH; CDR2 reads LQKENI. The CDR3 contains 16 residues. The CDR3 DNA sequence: TGTGCCAGCTCACCAGGTCGGACTAGCGGATACAATGAGCAGTTCTTC. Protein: CASSPGRTSGYNEQFF.

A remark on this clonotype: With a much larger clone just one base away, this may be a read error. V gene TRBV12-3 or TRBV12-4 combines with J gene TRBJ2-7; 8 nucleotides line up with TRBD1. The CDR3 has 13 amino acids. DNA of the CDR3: TGTGCCAACAGTTCCAGGGGGCAGGACGAGCAGTACTTC. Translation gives CANSSRGQDEQYF.

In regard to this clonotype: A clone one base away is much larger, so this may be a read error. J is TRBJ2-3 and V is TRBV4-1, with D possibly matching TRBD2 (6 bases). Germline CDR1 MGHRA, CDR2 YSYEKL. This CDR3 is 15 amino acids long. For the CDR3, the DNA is TGCGCCAGCAGCCCGTCCGGGAGTGGGGAAGATACGCGGTATTTT. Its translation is CASSPSGSGEDTRYF.

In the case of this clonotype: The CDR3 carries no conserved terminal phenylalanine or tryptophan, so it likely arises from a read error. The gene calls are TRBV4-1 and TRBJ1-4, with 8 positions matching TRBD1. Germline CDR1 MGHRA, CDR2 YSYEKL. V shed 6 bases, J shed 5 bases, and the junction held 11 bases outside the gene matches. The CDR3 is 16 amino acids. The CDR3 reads CASRPPGQDRNEKLFL. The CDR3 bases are TGCGCCAGCAGACCACCGGGACAGGATCGAAATGAAAAACTGTTTCTT.

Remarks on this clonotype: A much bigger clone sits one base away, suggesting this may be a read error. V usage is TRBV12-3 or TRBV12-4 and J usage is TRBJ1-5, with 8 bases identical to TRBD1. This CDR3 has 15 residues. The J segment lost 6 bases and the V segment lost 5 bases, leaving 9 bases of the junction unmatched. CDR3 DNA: TGTGCCAGCAGTAGAAAACAGGGGGTGAGTCAGCCCCAGCATTTT. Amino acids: CASSRKQGVSQPQHF.

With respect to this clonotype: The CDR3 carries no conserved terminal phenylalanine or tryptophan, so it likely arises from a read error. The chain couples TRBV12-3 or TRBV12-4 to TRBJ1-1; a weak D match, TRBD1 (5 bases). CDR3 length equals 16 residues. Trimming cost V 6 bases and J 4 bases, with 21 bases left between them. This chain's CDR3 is CASSSVLRGWGTEAFL. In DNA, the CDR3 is TGTGCCAGCAGCTCCGTCCTGAGGGGATGGGGCACTGAAGCTTTCCTT.

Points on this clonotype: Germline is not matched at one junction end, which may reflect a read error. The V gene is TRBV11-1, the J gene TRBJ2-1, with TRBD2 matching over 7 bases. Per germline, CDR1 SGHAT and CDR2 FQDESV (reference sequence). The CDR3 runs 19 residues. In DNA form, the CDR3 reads TGTGTCAGCAGCTTAACTTGGACTAGTGTTTCCACATCCTACAATGAGCAGTTCTTC. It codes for CVSSLTWTSVSTSYNEQFF. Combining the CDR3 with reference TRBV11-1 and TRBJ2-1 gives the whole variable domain EAEVAQSPRYKITEKSQAVAFWCDPISGHATLYWYRQILGQGPELLVQFQDESVVDDSQLPKDRFSAERLKGVDSTLKIQPAELGDSAMYLCVSSLTWTSVSTSYNEQFFGPGTRLTVL.

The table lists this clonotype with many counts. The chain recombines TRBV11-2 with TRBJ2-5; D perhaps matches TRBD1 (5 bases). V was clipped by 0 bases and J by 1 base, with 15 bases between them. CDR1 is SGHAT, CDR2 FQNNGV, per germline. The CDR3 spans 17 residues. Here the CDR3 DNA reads TGTGCCAGCAGCTTAGATTTTAGGAGACAGAGCCAAGAGACCCAGTACTTC. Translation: CASSLDFRRQSQETQYF.

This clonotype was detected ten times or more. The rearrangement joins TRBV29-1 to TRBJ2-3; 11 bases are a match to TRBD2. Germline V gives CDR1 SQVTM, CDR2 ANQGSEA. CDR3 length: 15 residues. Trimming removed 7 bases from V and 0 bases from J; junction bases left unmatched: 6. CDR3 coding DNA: TGCAGCGCCGCAGGGACTAGCGGTAGCACAGATACGCAGTATTTT. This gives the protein CSAAGTSGSTDTQYF.

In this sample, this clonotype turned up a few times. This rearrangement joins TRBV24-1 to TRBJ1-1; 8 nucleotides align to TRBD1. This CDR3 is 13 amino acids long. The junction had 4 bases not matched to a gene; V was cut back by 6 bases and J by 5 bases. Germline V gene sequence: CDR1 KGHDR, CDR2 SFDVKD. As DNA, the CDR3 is TGTGCCACCAGTCGCAGGGGGCAAACTGAAGCTTTCTTT. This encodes CATSRRGQTEAFF.

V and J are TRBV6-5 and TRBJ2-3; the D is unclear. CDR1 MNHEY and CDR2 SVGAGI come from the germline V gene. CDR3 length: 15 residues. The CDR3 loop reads CVTRRGQASTDTQYF. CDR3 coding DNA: TGTGTCACCCGGCGCGGCCAGGCTAGCACAGATACGCAGTATTTT.

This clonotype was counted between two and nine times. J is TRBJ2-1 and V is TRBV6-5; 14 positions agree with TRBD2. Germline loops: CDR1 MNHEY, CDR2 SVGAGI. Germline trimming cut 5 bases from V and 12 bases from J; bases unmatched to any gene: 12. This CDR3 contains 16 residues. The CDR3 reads CASSPMVTSGRGGQFF. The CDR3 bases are TGTGCCAGCAGTCCTATGGTGACTAGCGGGAGGGGGGGGCAGTTCTTC.

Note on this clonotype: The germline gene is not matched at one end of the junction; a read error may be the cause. CDR3 nucleotides: TGCGCCAGCGGCCGGGGGGCGGCGGCAGCTAACTATGGCTACACATTC. The encoded protein is CASGRGAAAANYGYTF. V usage is TRBV4-3 and J usage is TRBJ1-2; D perhaps matches TRBD1 (6 bases). CDR3 length: 16 residues. The germline V gene encodes CDR1 LGHNA and CDR2 YSLEER.

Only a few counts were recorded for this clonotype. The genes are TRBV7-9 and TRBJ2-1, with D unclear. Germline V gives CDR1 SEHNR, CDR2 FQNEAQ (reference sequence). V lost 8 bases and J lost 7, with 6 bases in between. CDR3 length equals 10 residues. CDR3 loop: CASPSNEQFF. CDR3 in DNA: TGTGCCAGCCCATCGAATGAGCAGTTCTTC.

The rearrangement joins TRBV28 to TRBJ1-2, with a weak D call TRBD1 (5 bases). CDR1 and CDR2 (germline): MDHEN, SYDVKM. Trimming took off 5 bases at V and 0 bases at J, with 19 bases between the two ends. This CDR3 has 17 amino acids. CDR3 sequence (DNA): TGTGCCAGCAGTCAATCTTCCGGGACGGCTGCTAACTATGGCTACACCTTC. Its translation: CASSQSSGTAANYGYTF.

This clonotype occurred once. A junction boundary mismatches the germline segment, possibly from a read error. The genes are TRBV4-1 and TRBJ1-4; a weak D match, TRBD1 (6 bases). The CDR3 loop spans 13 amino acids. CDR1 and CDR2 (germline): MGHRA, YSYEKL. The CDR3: CASSQGLMRKLVF. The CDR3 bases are TGCGCGAGCAGCCAGGGGTTAATGCGGAAACTGGTTTTT.

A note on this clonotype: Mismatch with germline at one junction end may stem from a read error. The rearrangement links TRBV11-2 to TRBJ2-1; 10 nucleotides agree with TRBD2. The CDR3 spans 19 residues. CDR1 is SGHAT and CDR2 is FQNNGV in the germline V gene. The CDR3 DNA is TGTGTCAGCACCTTCGGGACTAGCGTCGTCCTCATGAAGGGGAATGAGCAGTTCTTC. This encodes CVSTFGTSVVLMKGNEQFF.

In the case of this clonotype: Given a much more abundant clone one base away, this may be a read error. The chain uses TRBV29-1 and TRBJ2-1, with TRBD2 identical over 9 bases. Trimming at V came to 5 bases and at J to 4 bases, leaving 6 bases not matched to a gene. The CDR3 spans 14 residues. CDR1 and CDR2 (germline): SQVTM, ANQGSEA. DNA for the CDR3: TGCAGCGTTAGGATAGCGGGGGAGTACAATGAGCAGTTCTTC. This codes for CSVRIAGEYNEQFF.